The 5 T cell receptor beta chains given below trace back to one sample, sequenced in a study of T cell responses to AZD1222 COVID-19 vaccine. Data came from immunoSEQ multiplex PCR; TCRdb stores just in-frame clones and leaves some out. The sample consists of 160,000 or so clones, about 87% of them appearing once. Sequenced material: peripheral blood, taken 28 days after the second AZD1222 dose. These receptors were obtained from an adult who received the AZD1222 COVID-19 vaccine.

The J gene is TRBJ2-7, the V gene TRBV4-3; no definite D call. V was clipped by 4 bases and J by 2 bases, with 9 bases between them. The CDR3 has 13 amino acids. Germline CDR1 LGHNA, CDR2 YSLEER. The CDR3 DNA reads as TGCGCCAGCAGCCTTAAGATAGCCTACGAGCAGTACTTC. Protein: CASSLKIAYEQYF.

Here the CDR3 DNA reads TGTGCCAGCAGTTTACCCCTCAGGGGTGCAGATACGCAGTATTTT. Translated: CASSLPLRGADTQYF. The rearrangement links TRBV28 to TRBJ2-3; tentative D call: TRBD1 (6 bases). The CDR3 spans 15 residues. Germline lookup yields CDR1 MDHEN and CDR2 SYDVKM. V shed 2 bases and J shed 4 bases, with 13 bases lying between them.

This rearrangement joins TRBV30 to TRBJ2-1; D not resolved. There are 13 residues in the CDR3. The germline CDR1 and CDR2 sequences are GTSNPN and SVGIG (reference sequence). V dropped 2 bases and J dropped 5 bases, with 10 bases sitting between them. Written as DNA, the CDR3 is TGTGCCTGGAGTAAGGGCTTCGACAATGAGCAGTTCTTC. It is translated as CAWSKGFDNEQFF.

This clone was observed once. The chain recombines TRBV28 with TRBJ1-1; possible D gene TRBD1, 5 bases. Germline CDR1 reads MDHEN; CDR2 reads SYDVKM. The length of the CDR3 is 13 residues. The V end was cut by 7 bases, the J end by 5 bases, with 14 bases between. The CDR3 protein is CASTPAGLTEAFF. Written as DNA, the CDR3 is TGTGCCAGCACCCCGGCAGGGCTAACTGAAGCTTTCTTT.

This rearrangement joins TRBV27 to TRBJ2-7; 9 bases are shared with TRBD2. The CDR3 loop spans 17 amino acids. Germline CDR1 and CDR2: MNHEY and SMNVEV (reference sequence). Germline trimming cut 6 bases from V and 2 bases from J; bases unmatched to any gene: 14. CDR3 DNA: TGTGCCAGCAGACGGGCAGTCACCGGGACTAGCCCCTACGAGCAGTACTTC. This translates into CASRRAVTGTSPYEQYF.